The source of this T cell receptor (beta chain) is a study of response to subunit inactivated influenza vaccine. Worth noting for this clonotype: Antigen: not known.

The germline V gene encodes CDR1 SGHTA and CDR2 FQGTGA. The CDR3 is made up of 16 amino acids. The junction had 14 bases not matched to a gene; V was cut back by 4 bases and J by 8 bases. MiXCR was run by TCRdb on the RT-PCR reads, yielding one entry per CDR3 protein. The sample lists 650,000 or so distinct CDR3 sequences; approximately 15% were seen once. Study-wide results and caveats: There was a suggestion from the authors that each seasonal influenza vaccination recruits few new T cells.

The chain employs TRBV7-3 and TRBJ2-1; 7 nucleotides agree with TRBD2. This specimen was PBMCs from blood, taken approximately 15 days before vaccination. This receptor was identified in a man between 50 and 59 years old who received an inactivated influenza vaccine. CDR3 nucleotide sequence: TGTGCCAGCAGCTCGACTGGACTAGGCGCTGTCGATGAGCAGTTCTTC. Its protein is CASSSTGLGAVDEQFF.